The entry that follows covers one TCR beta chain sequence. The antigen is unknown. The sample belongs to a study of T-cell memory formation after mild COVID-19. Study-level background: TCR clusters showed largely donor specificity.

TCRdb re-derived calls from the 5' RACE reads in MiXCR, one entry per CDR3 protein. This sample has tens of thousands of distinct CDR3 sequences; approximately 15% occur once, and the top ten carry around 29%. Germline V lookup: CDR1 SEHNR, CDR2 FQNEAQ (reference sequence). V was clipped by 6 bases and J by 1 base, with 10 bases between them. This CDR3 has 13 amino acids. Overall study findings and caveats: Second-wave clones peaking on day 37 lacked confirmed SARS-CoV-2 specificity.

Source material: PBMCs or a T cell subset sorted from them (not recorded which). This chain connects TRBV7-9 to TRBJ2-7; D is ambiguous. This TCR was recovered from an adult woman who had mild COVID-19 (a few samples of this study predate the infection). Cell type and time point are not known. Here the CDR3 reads CASSISESYEQYF. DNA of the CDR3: TGTGCCAGCAGTATCAGCGAGTCCTACGAGCAGTACTTC.